Shown below are 30 T cell receptor beta chains from a single sample sequenced in a study of monozygotic twins with inflammatory bowel disease. TCRdb reanalyzed the 5' RACE reads and collapses them to one entry per CDR3 protein, without DNA. Its clone listing holds around 410,000 distinct CDR3 sequences. Source material: blood. These receptors originate from a human donor with ulcerative colitis or Crohn's disease, or a healthy co-twin of an affected twin (not recorded which).

The CDR3 spells CASSGVTDTQYF. This chain connects TRBV19 to TRBJ2-3. Germline-derived CDR1 and CDR2 are LNHDA and SQIVND (reference sequence). The CDR3 sequence is 12 residues long.

The rearrangement links TRBV2 to TRBJ2-3; TCRdb's D call, TRBD2, is unchecked because there is no DNA. This CDR3 spans 14 amino acids. Germline loops: CDR1 SNHLY, CDR2 FYNNEI. This CDR3 is CASSSSGYTDTQYF.

The chain links TRBV6-5 to TRBJ1-1; TCRdb proposes TRBD1, but this gene call is untestable without DNA. Germline V CDR1 and CDR2: MNHEY, SVGAGI. There are 16 residues in the CDR3. CDR3 sequence reads: CASNWWPGHPNTEAFF.

This chain connects TRBV5-4 to TRBJ2-1; TCRdb outputs TRBD2, but without DNA this stays unchecked. Per germline, CDR1 SGHNT and CDR2 YYREEE (reference sequence). The CDR3 totals 14 residues. The CDR3 is CASNRGVPGDEQFF.

The genes are TRBV29-1 and TRBJ2-7. The CDR3 length is 13 residues. Germline V gives CDR1 SQVTM, CDR2 ANQGSEA. The CDR3: CSVASGISYEQYF.

The rearrangement links TRBV5-1 to TRBJ1-4. CDR3 length equals 15 residues. CDR1 is SGHRS, CDR2 YFSETQ, per germline. CDR3 sequence: CASSLLSVSHEKLFF.

This chain's CDR3 is CASSEKGARDNQPQHF. The J gene is TRBJ1-5, the V gene TRBV2; lacking DNA, the TRBD1 call made by TCRdb goes unchecked. The germline CDR1 and CDR2 sequences are SNHLY and FYNNEI. The CDR3 sequence is 16 residues long.

This chain links TRBV7-3 with TRBJ2-5; there is no DNA to check the TCRdb D call of TRBD2. Per germline, CDR1 SGHTA and CDR2 FQGTGA. The CDR3 is made up of 16 amino acids. Here the CDR3 reads CASSLTPSGRGETQYF.

The genes are TRBV27 and TRBJ2-7; TCRdb returns TRBD2, unconfirmable since there is no DNA. This CDR3 is 15 amino acids long. Germline CDR1 reads MNHEY; CDR2 reads SMNVEV (reference sequence). The chain's CDR3 is CASVAPGLGNYEQYF.

The chain carries TRBV7-9 and TRBJ1-2. Per germline, CDR1 SEHNR and CDR2 FQNEAQ (reference sequence). The CDR3 loop spans 16 amino acids. The CDR3 sequence is CASSLNAVGSGYGYTF.

V gene TRBV28 combines with J gene TRBJ1-2; without DNA, the TCRdb call of TRBD1 cannot be checked. Germline CDR1 reads MDHEN; CDR2 reads SYDVKM. The CDR3 totals 18 residues. The CDR3 spells CASSLMLRGRNLHYGYTF.

This chain uses TRBV15 with TRBJ2-7; TCRdb indicates TRBD1, and absent DNA this call remains unverified. The CDR3 sequence is 14 residues long. CDR1 is LNHNV, CDR2 YYDKDF, per germline (reference sequence). The CDR3 sequence is CATSRGVDSYEQYF.

This rearrangement joins TRBV6-1 to TRBJ1-4. CDR3 length: 12 residues. Germline V gene sequence: CDR1 MNHNS, CDR2 SASEGT. CDR3 residues: CASSERKEKLFF.

The V gene is TRBV10-3, the J gene TRBJ2-3; with no DNA, the TCRdb D assignment of TRBD1 cannot be verified. Per germline, CDR1 ENHRY and CDR2 SYGVKD. This CDR3 has 13 amino acids. The CDR3 loop is CAISSKGTDTQYF.

The chain joins TRBV6-5 to TRBJ1-2; TCRdb lists TRBD1, though no DNA is available to test this call. Germline V lookup: CDR1 MNHEY, CDR2 SVGAGI. There are 16 residues in the CDR3. CDR3 sequence: CASSSNDRGAGYGYTF.

The V and J genes are TRBV20-1 and TRBJ2-7; no DNA is available, so the TRBD2 call from TCRdb remains unchecked. The germline V gene encodes CDR1 DFQATT and CDR2 SNEGSKA (reference sequence). The CDR3 is made up of 14 amino acids. CDR3: CSAGSSGGDYEQYF.

The chain carries TRBV7-9 and TRBJ2-2. Germline values: CDR1 SEHNR, CDR2 FQNEAQ (reference sequence). There are 13 residues in the CDR3. This chain's CDR3 is CASSLRYTGELFF.

The V and J genes are TRBV19 and TRBJ2-2; TCRdb's D call, TRBD1, is unchecked because there is no DNA. CDR1 and CDR2 from the germline V gene are LNHDA and SQIVND (reference sequence). This CDR3 contains 16 residues. CDR3 sequence reads: CASSMTQGAPAGELFF.

The V and J genes are TRBV5-8 and TRBJ1-1; TCRdb lists TRBD1, though no DNA is available to test this call. The CDR3 length is 15 residues. CDR1 and CDR2 (germline): SGHTS, YDEGEE. The CDR3 reads CASSPPTSVNTEAFF.

The V and J genes are TRBV27 and TRBJ2-7. This CDR3 is 11 amino acids long. CDR1 is MNHEY, CDR2 SMNVEV, per germline (reference sequence). CDR3 in amino acids: CASTNFYEQYF.

The rearrangement joins TRBV12-3 or TRBV12-4 to TRBJ1-1; TCRdb gives TRBD1 as the D gene, but with no DNA this cannot be confirmed. This CDR3 comprises 14 residues. The CDR3 sequence is CASSSDRDNTEAFF.

The genes are TRBV20-1 and TRBJ1-3; TCRdb reports TRBD1, a call that lacks DNA to check it against. Germline lookup yields CDR1 DFQATT and CDR2 SNEGSKA (reference sequence). The length of the CDR3 is 13 residues. Here the CDR3 reads CSARGTGANTIYF.

The J gene is TRBJ2-5, the V gene TRBV6-2 or TRBV6-3; TCRdb selects TRBD1, and the lack of DNA leaves this call unchecked. CDR1 is MNHEY, CDR2 SVGEGT, per germline. The length of the CDR3 is 14 residues. The CDR3 sequence: CASSYPDSAETQYF.

The V call is TRBV4-3, the J call TRBJ1-2; without DNA, the TCRdb call of TRBD1 cannot be checked. Germline CDR1 is LGHNA and CDR2 is YSLEER. This CDR3 contains 14 residues. CDR3 region: CASSLSRDSYGYTF.

V usage is TRBV7-2 and J usage is TRBJ2-3; TCRdb designates TRBD2, a call that cannot be tested without DNA. Germline V lookup: CDR1 SGHTA, CDR2 FQGNSA. The CDR3 consists of 15 residues. CDR3 protein: CASSPTRTSTDTQYF. Complete variable domain (other parts from reference TRBV7-2 and TRBJ2-3): GAGVSQSPSNKVTEKGKDVELRCDPISGHTALYWYRQSLGQGLEFLIYFQGNSAPDKSGLPSDRFSAERTGGSVSTLTIQRTQQEDSAVYLCASSPTRTSTDTQYFGPGTRLTVL.

This chain links TRBV7-9 with TRBJ1-1; no DNA is available, so the TRBD1 call from TCRdb remains unchecked. This CDR3 has 12 amino acids. Germline CDR1 and CDR2: SEHNR and FQNEAQ (reference sequence). This chain's CDR3 is CASRRDTRDAFF. Variable domain in full (rest from reference TRBV7-9 and TRBJ1-1): DTGVSQNPRHKITKRGQNVTFRCDPISEHNRLYWYRQTLGQGPEFLTYFQNEAQLEKSRLLSDRFSAERPKGSFSTLEIQRTEQGDSAMYLCASRRDTRDAFFGQGTRLTVV.

The chain couples TRBV2 to TRBJ1-1. Germline assignment: CDR1 SNHLY and CDR2 FYNNEI. This CDR3 comprises 14 residues. The CDR3 loop reads CASSGRALNTEAFF.

The chain combines TRBV27 with TRBJ2-1; TCRdb calls TRBD2, which cannot be checked without DNA. Germline V lookup: CDR1 MNHEY, CDR2 SMNVEV (reference sequence). The CDR3 extends over 16 amino acids. The CDR3 reads CASTGGVIASVSEQFF.

The genes are TRBV6-1 and TRBJ1-5; TCRdb names TRBD1, which stays unverified in the absence of DNA. CDR1 is MNHNS, CDR2 SASEGT, per germline. The CDR3 is 15 residues long. The CDR3: CASSPRAGANQPQHF.

The chain carries TRBV5-1 and TRBJ1-4. The germline V gene encodes CDR1 SGHRS and CDR2 YFSETQ. The CDR3 has 18 amino acids. CDR3 amino acids: CASSNPGLLRATNEKLFF.